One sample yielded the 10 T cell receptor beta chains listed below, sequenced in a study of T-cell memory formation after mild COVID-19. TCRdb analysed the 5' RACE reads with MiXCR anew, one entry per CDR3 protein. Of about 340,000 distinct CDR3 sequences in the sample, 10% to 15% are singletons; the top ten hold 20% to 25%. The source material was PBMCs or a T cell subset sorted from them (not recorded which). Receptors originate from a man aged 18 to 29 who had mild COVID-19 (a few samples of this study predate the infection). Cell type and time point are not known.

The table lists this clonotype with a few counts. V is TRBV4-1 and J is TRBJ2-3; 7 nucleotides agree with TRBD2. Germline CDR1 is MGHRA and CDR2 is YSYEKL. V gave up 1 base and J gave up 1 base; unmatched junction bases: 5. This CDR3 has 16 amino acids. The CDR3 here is CASSQVGGIGTDTQYF. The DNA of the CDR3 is TGCGCCAGCAGCCAAGTCGGGGGGATCGGCACAGATACGCAGTATTTT.

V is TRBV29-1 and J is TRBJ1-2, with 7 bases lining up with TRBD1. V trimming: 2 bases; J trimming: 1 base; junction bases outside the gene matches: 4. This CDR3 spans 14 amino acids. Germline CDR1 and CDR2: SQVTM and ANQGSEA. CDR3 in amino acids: CSVEWDSHNYGYTF. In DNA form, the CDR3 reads TGCAGCGTTGAATGGGACAGCCATAACTATGGCTACACCTTC.

The DNA for the CDR3 is TGCGCCAGCAGAGTCGGGGGGCAGGAGACCCAGTACTTC. Its translation: CASRVGGQETQYF. V and J are TRBV5-1 and TRBJ2-5; tentatively, D is TRBD2 (7 bases). Germline V gene lookup returns CDR1 SGHRS and CDR2 YFSETQ. The V end lost 5 bases, the J end lost 5 bases, and 13 bases lay between the germline ends. The CDR3 runs to 13 residues.

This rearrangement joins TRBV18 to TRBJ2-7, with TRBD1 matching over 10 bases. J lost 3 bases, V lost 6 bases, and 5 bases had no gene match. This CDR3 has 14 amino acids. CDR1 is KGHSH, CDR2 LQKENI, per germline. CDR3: CASSPGTGDYEQYV. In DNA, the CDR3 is TGTGCCAGCTCCCCAGGGACAGGGGACTACGAGCAGTACGTC.

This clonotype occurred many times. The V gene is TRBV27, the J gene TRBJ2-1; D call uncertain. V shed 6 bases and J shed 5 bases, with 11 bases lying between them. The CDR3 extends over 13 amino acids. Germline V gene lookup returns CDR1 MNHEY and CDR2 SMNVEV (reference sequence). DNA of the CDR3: TGTGCCAGCAGATCCGGGTTAGACAATGAGCAGTTCTTC. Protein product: CASRSGLDNEQFF.

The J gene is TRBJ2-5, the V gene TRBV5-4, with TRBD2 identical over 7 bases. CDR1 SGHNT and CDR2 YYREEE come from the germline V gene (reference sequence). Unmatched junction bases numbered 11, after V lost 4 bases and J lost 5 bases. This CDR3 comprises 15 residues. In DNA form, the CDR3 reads TGTGCCAGCAGCAAACGGGATCCGCGGGGGGAGACCCAGTACTTC. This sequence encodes CASSKRDPRGETQYF.

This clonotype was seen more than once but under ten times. The CDR3 here is CASGQDSYEQYV. As DNA, the CDR3 is TGTGCCAGTGGACAGGACTCCTACGAGCAGTACGTC. J is TRBJ2-7 and V is TRBV2, with TRBD1 matching over 7 bases. This CDR3 is 12 amino acids long. The germline CDR1 and CDR2 sequences are SNHLY and FYNNEI. Germline trimming cut 9 bases from V and 0 bases from J; bases unmatched to any gene: 2.

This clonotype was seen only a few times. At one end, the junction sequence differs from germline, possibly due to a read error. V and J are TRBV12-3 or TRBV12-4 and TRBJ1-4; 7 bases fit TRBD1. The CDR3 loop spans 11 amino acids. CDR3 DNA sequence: TGTGCCAGCAAACGTACAGGGGCTTGTCATTTT. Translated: CASKRTGACHF.

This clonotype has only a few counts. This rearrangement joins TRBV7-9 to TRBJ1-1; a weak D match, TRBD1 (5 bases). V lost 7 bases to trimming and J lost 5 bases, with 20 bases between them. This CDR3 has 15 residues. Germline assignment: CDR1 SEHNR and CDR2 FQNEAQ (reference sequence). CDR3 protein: CASTLKGREYTEAFF. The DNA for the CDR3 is TGTGCCAGCACCCTGAAGGGCAGGGAATATACTGAAGCTTTCTTT.

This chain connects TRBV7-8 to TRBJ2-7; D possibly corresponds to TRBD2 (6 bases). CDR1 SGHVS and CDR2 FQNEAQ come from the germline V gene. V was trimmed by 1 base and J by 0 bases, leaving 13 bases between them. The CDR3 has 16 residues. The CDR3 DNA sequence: TGTGCCAGCAGCTTAGACAGGTTGGGAGGCTCCTACGAGCAGTACGTC. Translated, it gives CASSLDRLGGSYEQYV.